This record covers a single T cell receptor (beta chain). Its antigen has not been determined. The record has no base qualities; no much larger clone is one base away. This sample was taken from a study of OX40 agonist ivuxolimab in advanced cancers. In terms of the full investigation: Ivuxolimab was a fully human IgG2 agonistic monoclonal antibody targeting the costimulatory receptor OX40 (CD134). The point of sequencing TCRbeta in the periphery was to test whether ivuxolimab changed TCR sequence diversity and drove clonal T-cell expansion. Intravenous ivuxolimab was administered to patients every 2 weeks at six dose levels: 0.01, 0.1, 0.3, 1.5, 3 and 10 mg/kg. Partial responses occurred in three dose-escalation patients, of whom one had hepatocellular carcinoma and two had cutaneous melanoma. Among the roughly 54 dose-escalation patients, around 19 had hepatocellular carcinoma, around 15 melanoma, 9 renal cell carcinoma and 9 head and neck cancer. In the dose-escalation cohort, roughly four fifths of patients were male, and the mean age was about 55 years, with a range of about 20 to 90. Patients were allowed to have had prior anti-PD-1, anti-PD-L1 or anti-CTLA-4 therapy, and approximately 40% of the dose-escalation patients had previously received checkpoint inhibitors. The monotherapy dose-escalation portion (N of about 57 patients) of the phase I ivuxolimab trial is reported in the paper.

The study at large found these results: After ivuxolimab, more expanded clones were found on average in CD8+ T cells than in CD4+ T cells. Low levels of normalized T-cell clonal expansion were also seen in some patients who did not respond. Clonal expansion of both CD4+ and CD8+ blood T cells was observed from baseline to week 6 at doses 0.1 to 3.0 mg/kg. In the 0.1-3.0 mg/kg groups, partial responders were among the patients with the lowest normalized peripheral clonal expansion, particularly in CD8+ T cells. Antigen specificity was not determined for the clonally expanded peripheral T cells.

Genomic DNA was extracted from sorted cells for sequencing of the TCRbeta CDR3 region. The immunoSEQ Assay was used to sequence the TCRbeta CDR3 regions. This is the immuneACCESS table as TCRdb keeps it, with only in-frame sequences that have V and J called. A part of the clones is gone; compared with another copy, unresolved V genes explain less than half, and the rest is unexplained. For this sample the table gives tens of thousands of clones, of which roughly 93% were detected only once. Clones ranked in the top ten supply 15% to 17% of the sample. CDR1 and CDR2 were assigned from the germline V gene as SGHDT and YYEEEE. There are 18 amino acids in the CDR3, from cysteine to phenylalanine inclusive. Of the read, only the CDR3 DNA is kept; its 54 bases are in frame from base 1. Trimming leaves V shorter by 0 bases and J shorter by 6 bases, with the junction holding 15 bases beyond the gene matches.

The trial excluded patients who had a history of autoimmune disease or who were on systemic immunosuppression. Peripheral blood for TCR sequencing was collected from all dose cohorts at baseline, on cycle 4 day 1, and on cycle 7 day 1. The samples were taken from a phase I, first-in-human, multicenter, open-label dose-escalation trial of ivuxolimab. Adults with locally advanced or metastatic head and neck squamous cell, hepatocellular, melanoma or renal cell carcinoma were enrolled in the trial. Before TCR sequencing, CD4+ T cells and CD8+ T cells from peripheral blood were sorted into separate populations.

Rearrangement joined TRBV5-6 to TRBJ1-2, and 9 bases in between align with TRBD1. Source: CD4+ or CD8+ T cells sorted from blood, taken in a trial of the OX40 agonist ivuxolimab. The clonotype was recovered from an adult with an advanced solid tumor such as melanoma, head and neck, liver or kidney cancer. The CDR3 region has the sequence CASSLERTGVLRFHGYTF. The nucleotides read TGTGCCAGCAGCTTGGAAAGGACAGGGGTATTAAGGTTCCATGGCTACACCTTC.